The rows below give T cell receptor beta chains drawn from one sample of a study of shared clonotypes between healthy human individuals. Some clones are missing from TCRdb's copy, which holds only in-frame ones; the method was immunoSEQ multiplex PCR. The sample has approximately 1,000,000 clones; 75% to 80% are singletons. Input material: memory CD4+ T cells from PBMCs. The receptors shown here come from a man aged 18 to 29 in good health. Some clones in this sample may be carry-over from other donors' samples. Each CDR3 is given without its conserved first and last residue. For some rows the clone size is stated as once, few or many, or as a class when expanded; others skip it.

v_call clone_size cdr3_aa
TRBV29-1 NA SVRQGANYGYT
TRBV28 NA ASSSYRNEQF
TRBV19 NA ASSIGRQETQY
TRBV29-1 NA SVEITNTEAF
TRBV6-1 NA ASSERPHNLNTEAF
TRBV10-2 NA ASSTSGRSSYEQY
TRBV4-1 few ASSQYDSTNEKLF
TRBV7-8 few ASSFRTGSSGNTIY
TRBV6-5 NA ASRIQLAGEQTQY
TRBV10-2 NA ASSYAITDTQY
TRBV28 NA ASSLGRTRFDRDTQY
TRBV19 NA ASSTDRGGTEAF
TRBV7-9 NA ASSIGGDLTYEQY
TRBV7-2 NA ASDTDTQY
TRBV5-1 NA ASSLGERWETQY
TRBV5-1 NA ASSPQSGANVLT
TRBV19 NA ASSTPRSGANVLT
TRBV7-2 NA ASSSRKDGGIQY
TRBV28 few ATLRSSGSYNEQF
TRBV7-9 NA ASGPGSTDTQY
TRBV18 NA ASSLDRGNYYGYT
TRBV5-5 NA ASSAANTGELF
TRBV6-1 NA ASSGQFSSYEQY
TRBV27 NA ASSHPPGTNNNEQF
TRBV5-1 NA ASGSLSGANVLT
TRBV5-1 NA ASSPSTSGGNEQF
TRBV5-6 NA ASSRRNTEAF
TRBV4-2 NA ASRGFTEAF
TRBV28 NA ASTWGGQGGETQY